The rows below give T cell receptor beta chains drawn from one sample of a study of blood T cell repertoires in COVID-19. Using immunoSEQ multiplex PCR, the repertoire was profiled, and TCRdb retains in-frame clones only, with some absent. The sample records roughly 290,000 clones, about nine tenths being singletons. Specimen: PBMCs or T cells enriched from blood (not recorded which). These receptor sequences come from a woman aged 40 to 50 who had recovered from COVID-19. Each CDR3 is given with its conserved first and last residue. The order of the fields is CDR3 DNA, CDR3 protein, V gene, D gene, J gene, clone size. A D gene is named only where the DNA matches it firmly. Not every row has a clone size; where given, it reads once, few, many or a size class.

CDR3nt: TGCAGTGCTATTAGTAACTATGGCTACACCTTC
CDR3aa: CSAISNYGYTF
v_gene: TRBV20-1
d_gene: NA
j_gene: TRBJ1-2
abundance: once

CDR3nt: TGTGCCAGCAGCGACAGGGCTGATGGGGCCAACGTCCTGACTTTC
CDR3aa: CASSDRADGANVLTF
v_gene: TRBV27
d_gene: TRBD1
j_gene: TRBJ2-6
abundance: NA

CDR3nt: TGTGCCAGCAGCCCCGAGGTCACCGGGGAGCTGTTTTTT
CDR3aa: CASSPEVTGELFF
v_gene: TRBV9
d_gene: NA
j_gene: TRBJ2-2
abundance: NA

CDR3nt: TGCGCCAGCACCTTCGGACGGGGTAGGCAAGAGACCCAGTACTTC
CDR3aa: CASTFGRGRQETQYF
v_gene: TRBV5-1
d_gene: NA
j_gene: TRBJ2-5
abundance: few

CDR3nt: TGTGCCTGGAGTGTCGGGGATAGGTACGAGCAGTACTTC
CDR3aa: CAWSVGDRYEQYF
v_gene: TRBV30
d_gene: NA
j_gene: TRBJ2-7
abundance: NA

CDR3nt: TGTGCCTGGAGGACGGACAGGGGAAGAGAACTGTTTTTT
CDR3aa: CAWRTDRGRELFF
v_gene: TRBV30
d_gene: TRBD1
j_gene: TRBJ1-4
abundance: once

CDR3nt: TGTGCCATCAGTACCACTAGCTACGAGCAGTACTTC
CDR3aa: CAISTTSYEQYF
v_gene: TRBV10-3
d_gene: NA
j_gene: TRBJ2-7
abundance: few

CDR3nt: TGTGCCAGCAGTGATTGGGGCATGAGCTCTGGAAACACCATATATTTT
CDR3aa: CASSDWGMSSGNTIYF
v_gene: TRBV6-1
d_gene: NA
j_gene: TRBJ1-3
abundance: few

CDR3nt: TGTGCCAGCACCCCCGGGACACCTTATGGCTACACCTTC
CDR3aa: CASTPGTPYGYTF
v_gene: TRBV12-3/TRBV12-4
d_gene: NA
j_gene: TRBJ1-2
abundance: NA

CDR3nt: TGTGCCAGCAGTTTCGTAGCGGGAGGGCCGGGATATAGCACAGATACGCAGTATTTT
CDR3aa: CASSFVAGGPGYSTDTQYF
v_gene: TRBV27
d_gene: TRBD2
j_gene: TRBJ2-3
abundance: NA

CDR3nt: TGTGCCAGCTCACCAGACAGGGCTAATTCACCCCTCCACTTT
CDR3aa: CASSPDRANSPLHF
v_gene: TRBV18
d_gene: TRBD1
j_gene: TRBJ1-6
abundance: NA

CDR3nt: TGTGCCAGCAGTTACTCAGGGACAGGGAACACTGAAGCTTTCTTT
CDR3aa: CASSYSGTGNTEAFF
v_gene: TRBV6-5
d_gene: TRBD1
j_gene: TRBJ1-1
abundance: few

CDR3nt: TGCGCCAGCAGCTTGGGTCCGGGACAGGGGGACTTTAGCAATCAGCCCCAGCATTTT
CDR3aa: CASSLGPGQGDFSNQPQHF
v_gene: TRBV5-1
d_gene: TRBD1
j_gene: TRBJ1-5
abundance: NA

CDR3nt: TGTGCCAGCAGTCCACTAGGGCGAGCTGAAGCTTTCTTT
CDR3aa: CASSPLGRAEAFF
v_gene: TRBV27
d_gene: NA
j_gene: TRBJ1-1
abundance: NA

CDR3nt: TGTGCCAGCAGTTCGAAACAGGAATTGGGGGGCTACACCTTC
CDR3aa: CASSSKQELGGYTF
v_gene: TRBV5-6
d_gene: NA
j_gene: TRBJ1-2
abundance: NA

CDR3nt: TGTGCCAGCAGCACAACCCAAATACAGAACATCTCTGGAAACACCATATATTTT
CDR3aa: CASSTTQIQNISGNTIYF
v_gene: TRBV7-9
d_gene: NA
j_gene: TRBJ1-3
abundance: NA

CDR3nt: TGTGCCAGCAGTCCAAATCCGGGACAGGGGTTGGGCAGCAATCAGCCCCAGCATTTT
CDR3aa: CASSPNPGQGLGSNQPQHF
v_gene: TRBV27
d_gene: TRBD1
j_gene: TRBJ1-5
abundance: NA

CDR3nt: TGTGCCGGGGGCTTTAGGAATTCACCCCTCCACTTT
CDR3aa: CAGGFRNSPLHF
v_gene: TRBV19
d_gene: NA
j_gene: TRBJ1-6
abundance: once

CDR3nt: TGTGCCAGCAGCCCCGTTCGGGGTCAGCCCCAGCATTTT
CDR3aa: CASSPVRGQPQHF
v_gene: TRBV27
d_gene: NA
j_gene: TRBJ1-5
abundance: once

CDR3nt: TGTGCCAGCAGCCCAGGGGGGCGGGATGAAAAACTGTTTTTT
CDR3aa: CASSPGGRDEKLFF
v_gene: TRBV5-4
d_gene: TRBD1
j_gene: TRBJ1-4
abundance: NA

CDR3nt: TGTGCCAGCACCTCCGGGACAGGTTTAGGCTACACCTTC
CDR3aa: CASTSGTGLGYTF
v_gene: TRBV2
d_gene: TRBD1
j_gene: TRBJ1-2
abundance: NA

CDR3nt: TGCGCCAGCAGCTTGGACCCCGGCACTGAAGCTTTCTTT
CDR3aa: CASSLDPGTEAFF
v_gene: TRBV5-1
d_gene: NA
j_gene: TRBJ1-1
abundance: few

CDR3nt: TGTGCCAGCAGTGTTGGAGGTCAACAGCCCCAGCATTTT
CDR3aa: CASSVGGQQPQHF
v_gene: TRBV6-4
d_gene: NA
j_gene: TRBJ1-5
abundance: NA

CDR3nt: TGTGCCAGCAGCGTCCTAGGAACAGATACGCAGTATTTT
CDR3aa: CASSVLGTDTQYF
v_gene: TRBV9
d_gene: NA
j_gene: TRBJ2-3
abundance: NA

CDR3nt: TGCAGCGTTGGACGGGGAATATCTAACTATGGCTACACCTTC
CDR3aa: CSVGRGISNYGYTF
v_gene: TRBV29-1
d_gene: NA
j_gene: TRBJ1-2
abundance: NA

CDR3nt: TGTGCCAGCAGCCGCACCCTCAGTTCATTTGGAAACACCATATATTTT
CDR3aa: CASSRTLSSFGNTIYF
v_gene: TRBV14
d_gene: NA
j_gene: TRBJ1-3
abundance: NA

CDR3nt: TGTGCCAGCAGCAAAGCCGGGACTCGCTACGAGCAGTACTTC
CDR3aa: CASSKAGTRYEQYF
v_gene: TRBV5-4
d_gene: NA
j_gene: TRBJ2-7
abundance: NA

CDR3nt: TGTGCCAGCAAACCGGGTGCTACAGATACGCAGTATTTT
CDR3aa: CASKPGATDTQYF
v_gene: TRBV7-9
d_gene: NA
j_gene: TRBJ2-3
abundance: NA

CDR3nt: TGTGCCAGCAGCTTTGGAAACCAGGGGGACAATGAGCAGTTCTTC
CDR3aa: CASSFGNQGDNEQFF
v_gene: TRBV11-2
d_gene: TRBD1
j_gene: TRBJ2-1
abundance: once

CDR3nt: TGTGCCACCAGCGCCGGCGGGACAGGGGTCCCTCGTGCCAAAAACATTCAGTACTTC
CDR3aa: CATSAGGTGVPRAKNIQYF
v_gene: TRBV15
d_gene: TRBD1
j_gene: TRBJ2-4
abundance: NA

CDR3nt: TGCGCCAGCAGCTTGCCTAGCGGGAGGTTGAACACCGGGGAGCTGTTTTTT
CDR3aa: CASSLPSGRLNTGELFF
v_gene: TRBV5-1
d_gene: TRBD2
j_gene: TRBJ2-2
abundance: NA

CDR3nt: TGTGCCAGCAGCGCGGGGAGGAGTGGTCAGCCCCAGCATTTT
CDR3aa: CASSAGRSGQPQHF
v_gene: TRBV25-1
d_gene: NA
j_gene: TRBJ1-5
abundance: NA

CDR3nt: TGCGCCAGCAGCCAAGCCGACAGGGAGAATGAAAAACTGTTTTTT
CDR3aa: CASSQADRENEKLFF
v_gene: TRBV4-1
d_gene: TRBD1
j_gene: TRBJ1-4
abundance: NA

CDR3nt: TGTGCCAGCACCGCCAACACAGGGTACCAAGAGACCCAGTACTTC
CDR3aa: CASTANTGYQETQYF
v_gene: TRBV2
d_gene: NA
j_gene: TRBJ2-5
abundance: NA

CDR3nt: TGTGCCAGCAGCTCAGGACAGGTTAATTCACCCCTCCACTTT
CDR3aa: CASSSGQVNSPLHF
v_gene: TRBV7-9
d_gene: TRBD1
j_gene: TRBJ1-6
abundance: NA

CDR3nt: TGTGCCAGCAGAATAGGGGGTAGGAACACTGAAGCTTTCTTT
CDR3aa: CASRIGGRNTEAFF
v_gene: TRBV7-9
d_gene: NA
j_gene: TRBJ1-1
abundance: NA

CDR3nt: TGCGCCAGCAGCCAATTTGTCTTGGGACAGTACTACGAGCAGTACTTC
CDR3aa: CASSQFVLGQYYEQYF
v_gene: TRBV4-1
d_gene: TRBD1
j_gene: TRBJ2-7
abundance: NA

CDR3nt: TGCGCCAGCAGCCTGGGACTAGCCTTATGGGAGACCCAGTACTTC
CDR3aa: CASSLGLALWETQYF
v_gene: TRBV5-1
d_gene: TRBD2
j_gene: TRBJ2-5
abundance: NA

CDR3nt: TGCGCCAGCAGTTTGGAATCAGATCTCTACGAGCAGTACTTC
CDR3aa: CASSLESDLYEQYF
v_gene: TRBV5-1
d_gene: NA
j_gene: TRBJ2-7
abundance: NA

CDR3nt: TGTGCCTGGAGTGTACCCAGGACTGGAAACACCATATATTTT
CDR3aa: CAWSVPRTGNTIYF
v_gene: TRBV30
d_gene: NA
j_gene: TRBJ1-3
abundance: NA

CDR3nt: TGTGCCAGCAGCTTATGGACAGGTGTTGATGGCTACACCTTC
CDR3aa: CASSLWTGVDGYTF
v_gene: TRBV11-2
d_gene: TRBD1
j_gene: TRBJ1-2
abundance: NA

CDR3nt: TGTGCCAGCAGCTTGGGGGAGGTCGGCTACACCTTC
CDR3aa: CASSLGEVGYTF
v_gene: TRBV7-9
d_gene: NA
j_gene: TRBJ1-2
abundance: NA